This T cell receptor beta chain was profiled in a study of CD8 T cells in Susac syndrome. Random hexamers were used to reverse transcribe an amount of roughly 0.45 to 1 ug RNA. A single record per CDR3 protein comes from TCRdb applying MiXCR to the immunoSEQ multiplex PCR reads. The top ten hold approximately 0.49% of the sample, which has fewer than 85,000 distinct CDR3 sequences, approximately 94% seen once. The CDR3 has 15 amino acids. Trimming pared 5 bases from V and 5 bases from J, leaving 17 bases between. CDR1 is MNHEY and CDR2 is SVGAGI in the germline V gene. This clonotype was obtained from a human donor with Susac syndrome. Specimen: CD8+ T cells from PBMCs. The genes are TRBV6-5 and TRBJ2-3; D is possibly TRBD1 (5 bases). CDR3 region: CASSIDNIGVDTQYF. CDR3 coding DNA: TGTGCCAGCAGTATAGACAATATAGGGGTAGATACGCAGTATTTT.